A selection of T cell receptor beta chains follows, all from one sample in a study of metastatic and nonmetastatic thyroid tumors. From the PCR reads, TCRdb re-called clones with MiXCR. Among around 7,500 clones, roughly 37% were seen once, and the ten largest hold roughly 40%. The sequenced sample was tumor tissue. All receptors come from a female donor with papillary thyroid cancer or a benign thyroid nodule (not recorded which). Some clones in this sample may be carry-over from other donors' samples. Both conserved end residues are part of each CDR3. The order of the fields is V gene, J gene, clone size, D gene, CDR3 protein, CDR3 DNA. A D gene is named only where the DNA matches it firmly. Clone size appears in some rows only: once, few, many, or a class for an expanded clone.

TRBV5-1	TRBJ2-7	NA	TRBD2	CASSLAGGLAYEQYF	TGCGCCAGCAGCTTGGCCGGGGGACTAGCGTACGAGCAGTACTTC
TRBV3-1	TRBJ2-1	NA	TRBD1	CASSPGQGKQFF	TGTGCCAGCAGCCCGGGACAGGGAAAGCAGTTCTTC
TRBV6-2/TRBV6-3	TRBJ1-5	NA	NA	CASSQTGSNQPQHF	TGTGCCAGCAGCCAAACAGGGAGCAATCAGCCCCAGCATTTT
TRBV25-1	TRBJ2-1	many	TRBD1	CASSGTGGTEQFF	TGTGCCAGCAGTGGGACAGGGGGGACTGAGCAGTTCTTC
TRBV11-2	TRBJ2-7	NA	NA	CASSLMVGGIREQYF	TGTGCCAGCAGCTTAATGGTTGGAGGGATCCGCGAGCAGTACTTC
TRBV9	TRBJ1-5	NA	NA	CASSTQDSNQPQHF	TGTGCCAGCAGCACTCAAGACTCAAATCAGCCCCAGCATTTT
TRBV7-2	TRBJ2-7	NA	TRBD1	CASSPIPGTGLNQYF	TGTGCCAGCAGCCCCATTCCCGGGACAGGGTTAAATCAGTACTTC
TRBV6-1	TRBJ1-2	large	TRBD1	CASSETGTLGYTF	TGTGCCAGCAGTGAGACAGGGACCCTAGGCTACACCTTC
TRBV30	TRBJ2-3	NA	NA	CARGSSTDTQYF	TGTGCCCGGGGGAGTAGCACAGATACGCAGTATTTT
TRBV6-1	TRBJ2-1	few	TRBD2	CASSGGTSGSDEQFF	TGTGCCAGCAGTGGAGGGACTAGCGGGAGTGATGAGCAGTTCTTC
TRBV19	TRBJ2-1	large	TRBD1	CASTRTGLNNEQFF	TGTGCCAGTACGAGGACAGGGCTCAACAATGAGCAGTTCTTC
TRBV28	TRBJ1-2	medium-sized	NA	CASRRTGTPGYTF	TGTGCCAGCAGACGCACCGGGACTCCCGGCTACACCTTC
TRBV18	TRBJ1-1	many	NA	CASSQGDTEAFF	TGTGCCAGCTCACAGGGAGACACTGAAGCTTTCTTT
TRBV5-1	TRBJ2-7	NA	TRBD2	CASSAGLAGDPEQYF	TGCGCCAGCAGCGCCGGACTAGCGGGAGACCCCGAGCAGTACTTC
TRBV7-9	TRBJ2-7	NA	NA	CASSLSGIFPYEQYF	TGTGCCAGCAGCCTAAGTGGAATTTTCCCCTACGAGCAGTACTTC
TRBV30	TRBJ2-6	NA	NA	CAWTKSSGANVLTF	TGTGCCTGGACTAAGTCTTCTGGGGCCAACGTCCTGACTTTC
TRBV5-6	TRBJ2-7	NA	NA	CASSLGSAPPGWNEQYF	TGTGCCAGCAGCTTGGGCTCTGCGCCTCCCGGGTGGAACGAGCAGTACTTC
TRBV11-2	TRBJ1-2	NA	NA	CASSFRAQYGYTF	TGTGCCAGCAGCTTCCGGGCACAGTACGGCTACACCTTC
TRBV12-5	TRBJ1-1	many	NA	CASGASGAEAFF	TGTGCTAGTGGTGCCTCAGGTGCCGAAGCTTTCTTT
TRBV6-1	TRBJ1-2	NA	TRBD1	CASSEWTGFYGYTF	TGTGCCAGCAGTGAATGGACAGGCTTTTATGGCTACACCTTC
TRBV28	TRBJ1-2	NA	NA	CASSRDRDDTF	TGTGCCAGCAGTCGCGACAGAGATGACACCTTC
TRBV20-1	TRBJ1-1	few	TRBD1	CSASSTGASSSTEAFF	TGCAGTGCCAGTTCGACAGGGGCTTCCTCGAGCACTGAAGCTTTCTTT
TRBV14	TRBJ1-1	NA	NA	CASSQDSLNTEAFF	TGTGCCAGCAGCCAAGACAGCTTGAACACTGAAGCTTTCTTT
TRBV29-1	TRBJ1-3	many	NA	CSVGGSGNTIYF	TGCAGCGTTGGGGGCTCTGGAAACACCATATATTTT
TRBV6-1	TRBJ2-5	NA	NA	CATARTAPETQYF	TGTGCGACCGCCCGGACAGCACCTGAGACCCAGTACTTC
TRBV7-3	TRBJ2-5	once	TRBD1	CASSLGQGCVETQYF	TGTGCCAGCAGCTTGGGACAGGGTTGTGTAGAGACCCAGTACTTC
TRBV6-1	TRBJ1-4	few	NA	CASRVSGIIGEKLFF	TGTGCCAGCAGGGTTTCGGGGATTATAGGTGAAAAACTGTTTTTT
TRBV20-1	TRBJ2-1	NA	TRBD1	CSARAPGQGIGEQFF	TGCAGTGCTAGAGCCCCGGGACAGGGGATCGGGGAGCAGTTCTTC
TRBV29-1	TRBJ2-5	many	NA	CSVEESSVETQYF	TGCAGCGTTGAAGAGTCTAGCGTAGAGACCCAGTACTTC
TRBV6-9	TRBJ1-4	NA	TRBD1	CASSYSGGINEKLFF	TGTGCCAGCAGTTATTCAGGGGGCATTAATGAAAAACTGTTTTTT
TRBV12-3/TRBV12-4	TRBJ2-7	NA	TRBD2	CASSARDYWYEQYF	TGTGCCAGCAGTGCCCGGGACTATTGGTACGAGCAGTATTTC
TRBV7-8	TRBJ1-1	medium-sized	TRBD1	CASSLILPGTGGSAEAFF	TGTGCCAGCAGCCTCATCCTCCCCGGGACAGGGGGGAGCGCTGAAGCTTTCTTT
TRBV12-3/TRBV12-4	TRBJ2-2	NA	TRBD2	CASSLGWTSGSGELFF	TGTGCCAGCAGTTTAGGTTGGACTAGCGGGAGTGGGGAGCTGTTTTTT
TRBV28	TRBJ2-1	medium-sized	NA	CASSVGGRRYNEQFF	TGTGCCAGCAGCGTCGGGGGGCGCCGATACAATGAGCAGTTCTTC
TRBV6-1	TRBJ2-7	NA	NA	CASGGGHGRLQPYEQYF	TGTGCCAGCGGTGGGGGACATGGACGGTTACAACCCTACGAGCAGTACTTC
TRBV20-1	TRBJ1-5	NA	TRBD1	CSAARDRGRNQPQHF	TGCAGTGCTGCCCGGGACAGGGGTCGGAATCAGCCCCAGCATTTT
TRBV4-2	TRBJ2-7	NA	NA	CARSQEGTPDSYEQYF	TGTGCCCGCAGCCAAGAAGGGACCCCCGACTCCTACGAGCAGTACTTC
TRBV12-3/TRBV12-4	TRBJ1-5	NA	NA	CASSLAILQPQHF	TGTGCCAGCAGTTTAGCGATACTTCAGCCCCAGCATTTT
TRBV20-1	TRBJ2-1	once	TRBD2	CSAKKLAGDFGQFF	TGCAGTGCCAAGAAACTAGCGGGAGATTTCGGGCAGTTCTTC
TRBV12-3/TRBV12-4	TRBJ2-1	many	TRBD2	CASRGGSSYNEQFF	TGTGCCAGCAGGGGAGGGAGCTCCTACAATGAGCAGTTCTTC
TRBV20-1	TRBJ2-1	few	NA	CSARYGSTYNEQFF	TGCAGTGCTAGGTACGGGTCTACCTACAATGAGCAGTTCTTC
TRBV9	TRBJ2-6	NA	NA	CASSVGDTGANVLTF	TGTGCCAGCAGCGTAGGAGATACTGGGGCCAACGTCCTGACTTTC
TRBV27	TRBJ2-5	NA	TRBD1	CASSLFTGDETQYF	TGTGCCAGCAGTTTATTCACAGGGGATGAGACCCAGTACTTC
TRBV6-1	TRBJ2-4	NA	NA	CASSEAQGGPGGIQYF	TGTGCCAGCAGTGAAGCTCAAGGGGGACCGGGTGGCATTCAGTACTTC
TRBV3-1	TRBJ1-4	NA	TRBD1	CASTGGVGKLFF	TGTGCCAGCACAGGGGGGGTCGGAAAACTGTTTTTT
TRBV6-1	TRBJ1-6	NA	TRBD1	CASNPRGSSYNSPLHF	TGTGCCAGCAACCCCAGGGGGAGCTCCTATAATTCACCCCTCCACTTT
TRBV4-1	TRBJ1-2	few	NA	CASSEPTGGYGYTF	TGCGCCAGCAGCGAACCAACAGGCGGGTATGGCTACACCTTC
TRBV7-3	TRBJ2-3	medium-sized	NA	CASSVGGDPPDTQYF	TGTGCCAGCAGCGTAGGAGGGGACCCACCTGATACGCAGTATTTT
TRBV28	TRBJ1-5	NA	NA	CASSFPGVGPQHF	TGTGCCAGCAGTTTCCCGGGAGTAGGGCCCCAGCATTTT